This T cell receptor beta chain was identified during a study of blood T cell repertoires in COVID-19. In the study overall: There were acute and convalescent COVID-19 samples, and they came from the United States, Italy and Spain. PBMCs, B-cell-depleted T cells, or T cells provided the cDNA or gDNA that made up the material.

This clone was detected only once. In the original analysis: The authors estimated nucleated cell counts from reference gene primer amplification. The method was immunoSEQ multiplex PCR; TCRdb's version includes in-frame clones alone and lacks a portion of them. V and J calls and clone size follow that table, whereas D and trimming were derived from the DNA. The sample records 300,000 or so clones, around 90% being singletons. The CDR3 is made up of 16 amino acids. CDR1 and CDR2 (germline): LNHDA, SQIVND (reference sequence). The V end was cut by 0 bases, the J end by 0 bases, with 6 bases between. The sequence derives from a woman in her thirties or forties with acute or convalescent COVID-19. Material: peripheral blood. This chain joins TRBV19 and TRBJ1-6, with no clear D. The CDR3 bases are TGTGCCAGTAGTATAGATGGGAGCTCCTATAATTCACCCCTCCACTTT. The encoded protein is CASSIDGSSYNSPLHF.